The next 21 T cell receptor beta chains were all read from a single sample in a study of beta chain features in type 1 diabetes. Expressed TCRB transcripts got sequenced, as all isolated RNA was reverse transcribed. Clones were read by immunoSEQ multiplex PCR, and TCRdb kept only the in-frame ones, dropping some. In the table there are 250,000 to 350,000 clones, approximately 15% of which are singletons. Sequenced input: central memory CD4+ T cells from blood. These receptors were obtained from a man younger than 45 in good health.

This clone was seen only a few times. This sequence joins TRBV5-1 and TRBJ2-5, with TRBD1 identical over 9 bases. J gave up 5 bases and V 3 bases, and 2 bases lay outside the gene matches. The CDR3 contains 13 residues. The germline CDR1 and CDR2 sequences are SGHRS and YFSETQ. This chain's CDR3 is CASSSGTGETQYF. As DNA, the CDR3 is TGCGCCAGCAGCTCCGGGACAGGGGAGACCCAGTACTTC.

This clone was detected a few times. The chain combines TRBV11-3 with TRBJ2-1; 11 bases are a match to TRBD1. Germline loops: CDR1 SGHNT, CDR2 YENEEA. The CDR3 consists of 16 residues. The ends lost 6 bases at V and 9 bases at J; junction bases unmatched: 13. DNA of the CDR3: TGTGCCAGCAGAAACCCGGCCGGGACAGGGGGTGGTGAGCAGTTCTTC. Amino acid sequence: CASRNPAGTGGGEQFF.

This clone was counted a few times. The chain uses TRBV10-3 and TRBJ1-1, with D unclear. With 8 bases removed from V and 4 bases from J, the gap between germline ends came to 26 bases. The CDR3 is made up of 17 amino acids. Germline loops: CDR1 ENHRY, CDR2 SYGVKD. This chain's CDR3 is CAIGSSVTGIWGTEAFF. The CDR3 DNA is TGTGCCATCGGAAGTAGTGTGACCGGGATTTGGGGCACTGAAGCTTTCTTT.

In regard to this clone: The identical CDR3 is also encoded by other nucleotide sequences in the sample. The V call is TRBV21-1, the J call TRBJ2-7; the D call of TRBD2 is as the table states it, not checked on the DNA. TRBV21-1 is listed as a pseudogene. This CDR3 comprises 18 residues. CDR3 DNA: TGTGCCAGCAGCGAGGAGGGCCGGGGCCCACCTCAGTCCTACGAGCAGTACGTC. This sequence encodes CASSEEGRGPPQSYEQYV.

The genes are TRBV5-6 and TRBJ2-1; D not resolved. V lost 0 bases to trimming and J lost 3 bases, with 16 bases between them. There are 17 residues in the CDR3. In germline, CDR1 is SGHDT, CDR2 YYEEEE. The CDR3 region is CASSLGQRISFYNEQFF. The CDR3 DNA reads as TGTGCCAGCAGCTTGGGGCAAAGAATCAGCTTCTACAATGAGCAGTTCTTC.

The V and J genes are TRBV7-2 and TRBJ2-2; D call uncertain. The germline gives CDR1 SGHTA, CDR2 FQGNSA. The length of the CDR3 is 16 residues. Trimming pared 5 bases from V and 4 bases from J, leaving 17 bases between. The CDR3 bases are TGTGCCAGCAGCGGCCGGGTCATGGTCGGCACCGGGGAGCTGTTTTTT. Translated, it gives CASSGRVMVGTGELFF. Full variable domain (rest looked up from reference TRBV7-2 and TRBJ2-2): GAGVSQSPSNKVTEKGKDVELRCDPISGHTALYWYRQSLGQGLEFLIYFQGNSAPDKSGLPSDRFSAERTGGSVSTLTIQRTQQEDSAVYLCASSGRVMVGTGELFFGEGSRLTVL.

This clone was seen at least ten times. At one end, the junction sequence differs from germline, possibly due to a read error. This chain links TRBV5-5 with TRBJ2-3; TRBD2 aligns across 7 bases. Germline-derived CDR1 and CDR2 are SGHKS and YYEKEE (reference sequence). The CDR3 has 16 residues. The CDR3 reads CASSQGAAGSTDTQYF. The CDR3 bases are TGCGCCAGCAGCCAAGGAGCAGCGGGGAGCACAGATACGCAGTATTTT.

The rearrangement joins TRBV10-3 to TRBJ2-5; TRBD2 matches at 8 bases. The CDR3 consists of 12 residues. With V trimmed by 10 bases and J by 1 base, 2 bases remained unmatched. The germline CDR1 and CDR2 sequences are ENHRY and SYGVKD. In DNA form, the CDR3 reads TGTGCCAGCCTAGCGGGCCAAGAGACCCAGTACTTC. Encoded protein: CASLAGQETQYF.

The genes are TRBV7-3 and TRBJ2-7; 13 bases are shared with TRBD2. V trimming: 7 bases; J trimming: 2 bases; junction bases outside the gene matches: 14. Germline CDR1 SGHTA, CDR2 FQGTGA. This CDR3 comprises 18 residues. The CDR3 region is CASNLASGGLAGPYEQYV. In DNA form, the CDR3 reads TGTGCCAGCAACCTAGCCTCAGGGGGACTAGCGGGACCCTACGAGCAGTACGTC.

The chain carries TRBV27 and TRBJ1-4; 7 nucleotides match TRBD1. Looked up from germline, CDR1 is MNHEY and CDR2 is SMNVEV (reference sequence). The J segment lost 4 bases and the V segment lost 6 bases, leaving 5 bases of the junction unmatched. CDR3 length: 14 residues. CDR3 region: CASRPGQNNEKLFF. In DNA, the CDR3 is TGTGCCAGCAGGCCGGGACAGAATAATGAAAAACTGTTTTTT. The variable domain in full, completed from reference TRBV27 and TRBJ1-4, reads EAQVTQNPRYLITVTGKKLTVTCSQNMNHEYMSWYRQDPGLGLRQIYYSMNVEVTDKGDVPEGYKVSRKEKRNFPLILESPSPNQTSLYFCASRPGQNNEKLFFGSGTQLSVL.

The CDR3 region has the DNA TGTGCCAGCAGCTTGCGCACTACGTCCTACAATGAGCAGTTCTTC. It is translated as CASSLRTTSYNEQFF. The chain employs TRBV14 and TRBJ2-1; no definite D call. The CDR3 has 15 residues. Germline values: CDR1 SGHDN, CDR2 FVKESK. V lost 5 bases, J lost 1 base, and 12 bases lay in between.

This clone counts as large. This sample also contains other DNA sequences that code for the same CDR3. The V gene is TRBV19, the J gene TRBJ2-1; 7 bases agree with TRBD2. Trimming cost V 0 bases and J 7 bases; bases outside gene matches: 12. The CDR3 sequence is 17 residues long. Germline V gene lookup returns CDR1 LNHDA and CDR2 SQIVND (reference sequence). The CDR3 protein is CASSIDAASAGGNEQFF. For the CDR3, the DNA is TGTGCCAGTAGTATAGACGCTGCTAGCGCCGGGGGGAATGAGCAGTTCTTC.

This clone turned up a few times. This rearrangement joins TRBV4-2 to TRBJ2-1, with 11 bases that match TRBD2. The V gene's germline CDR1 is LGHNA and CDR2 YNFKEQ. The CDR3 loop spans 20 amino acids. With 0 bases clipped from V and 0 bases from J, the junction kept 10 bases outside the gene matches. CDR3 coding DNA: TGTGCCAGCAGCCAAGATAGGCTAGCGGGAGGAATGAGCTCCTACAATGAGCAGTTCTTC. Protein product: CASSQDRLAGGMSSYNEQFF.

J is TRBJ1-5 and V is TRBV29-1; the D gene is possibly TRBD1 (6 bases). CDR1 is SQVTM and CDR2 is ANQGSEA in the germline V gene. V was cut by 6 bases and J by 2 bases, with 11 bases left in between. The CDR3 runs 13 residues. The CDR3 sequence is CSVRNRGNQPQHF. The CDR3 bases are TGCAGCGTCCGTAACAGGGGCAATCAGCCCCAGCATTTT.

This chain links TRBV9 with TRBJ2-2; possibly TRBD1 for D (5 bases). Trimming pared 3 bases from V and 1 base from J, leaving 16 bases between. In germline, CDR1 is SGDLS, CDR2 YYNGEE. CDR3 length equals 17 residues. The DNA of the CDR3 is TGTGCCAGCAGCGGGCCGCGGCGCAGGGAGAACACCGGGGAGCTGTTTTTT. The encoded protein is CASSGPRRRENTGELFF.

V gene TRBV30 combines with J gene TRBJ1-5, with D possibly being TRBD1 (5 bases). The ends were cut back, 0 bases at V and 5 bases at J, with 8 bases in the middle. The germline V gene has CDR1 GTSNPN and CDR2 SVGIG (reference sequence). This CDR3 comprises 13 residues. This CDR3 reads CAWSVLGDQPQHF. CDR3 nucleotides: TGTGCCTGGAGTGTCTTGGGGGATCAGCCCCAGCATTTT.

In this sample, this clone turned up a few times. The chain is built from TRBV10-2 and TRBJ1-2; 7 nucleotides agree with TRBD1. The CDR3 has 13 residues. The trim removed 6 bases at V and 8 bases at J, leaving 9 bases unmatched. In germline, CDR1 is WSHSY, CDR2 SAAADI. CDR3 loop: CASSPTGVEGYTF. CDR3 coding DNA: TGCGCCAGCAGCCCAACAGGGGTCGAAGGCTACACCTTC.

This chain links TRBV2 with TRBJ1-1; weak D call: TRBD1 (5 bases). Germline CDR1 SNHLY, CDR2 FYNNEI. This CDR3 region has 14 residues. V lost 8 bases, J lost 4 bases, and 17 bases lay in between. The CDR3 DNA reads TGTGCCAGCCATGACGGGGGGTTCGGCACTGAAGCTTTCTTT. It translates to CASHDGGFGTEAFF.

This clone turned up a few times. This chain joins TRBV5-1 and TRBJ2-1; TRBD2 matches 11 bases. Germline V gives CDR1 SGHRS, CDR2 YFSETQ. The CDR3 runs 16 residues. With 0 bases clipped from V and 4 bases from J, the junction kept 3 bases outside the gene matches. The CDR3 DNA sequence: TGCGCCAGCAGCTTGGCGGGACTAGCGGCTTACAATGAGCAGTTCTTC. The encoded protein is CASSLAGLAAYNEQFF.

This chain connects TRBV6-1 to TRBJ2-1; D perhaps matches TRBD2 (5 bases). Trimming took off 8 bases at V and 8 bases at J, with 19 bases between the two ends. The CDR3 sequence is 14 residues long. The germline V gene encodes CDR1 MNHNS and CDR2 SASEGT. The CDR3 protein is CASVGVSIGDEQFF. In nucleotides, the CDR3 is TGTGCCAGCGTAGGAGTTTCGATCGGGGATGAGCAGTTCTTC.

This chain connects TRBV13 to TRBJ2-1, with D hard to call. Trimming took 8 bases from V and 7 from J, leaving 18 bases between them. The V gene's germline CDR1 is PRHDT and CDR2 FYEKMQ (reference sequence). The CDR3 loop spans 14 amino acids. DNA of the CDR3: TGTGCCAGCGCCCGGCCACGCGTCCGGAATGAGCAGTTCTTC. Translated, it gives CASARPRVRNEQFF.